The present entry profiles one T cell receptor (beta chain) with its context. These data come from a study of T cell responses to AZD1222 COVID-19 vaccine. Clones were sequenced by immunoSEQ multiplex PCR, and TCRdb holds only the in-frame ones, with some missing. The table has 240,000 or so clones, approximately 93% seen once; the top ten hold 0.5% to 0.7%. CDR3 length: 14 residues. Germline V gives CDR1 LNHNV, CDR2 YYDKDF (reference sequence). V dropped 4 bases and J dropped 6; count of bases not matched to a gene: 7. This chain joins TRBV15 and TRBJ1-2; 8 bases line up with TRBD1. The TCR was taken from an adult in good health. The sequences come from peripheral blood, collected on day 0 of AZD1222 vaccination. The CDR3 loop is CATSKSPGGHGYTF. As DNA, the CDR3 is TGTGCCACCAGCAAATCGCCAGGGGGCCATGGCTACACCTTC. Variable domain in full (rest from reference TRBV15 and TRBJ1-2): DAMVIQNPRYQVTQFGKPVTLSCSQTLNHNVMYWYQQKSSQAPKLLFHYYDKDFNNEADTPDNFQSRRPNTSFCFLDIRSPGLGDTAMYLCATSKSPGGHGYTFGSGTRLTVV.